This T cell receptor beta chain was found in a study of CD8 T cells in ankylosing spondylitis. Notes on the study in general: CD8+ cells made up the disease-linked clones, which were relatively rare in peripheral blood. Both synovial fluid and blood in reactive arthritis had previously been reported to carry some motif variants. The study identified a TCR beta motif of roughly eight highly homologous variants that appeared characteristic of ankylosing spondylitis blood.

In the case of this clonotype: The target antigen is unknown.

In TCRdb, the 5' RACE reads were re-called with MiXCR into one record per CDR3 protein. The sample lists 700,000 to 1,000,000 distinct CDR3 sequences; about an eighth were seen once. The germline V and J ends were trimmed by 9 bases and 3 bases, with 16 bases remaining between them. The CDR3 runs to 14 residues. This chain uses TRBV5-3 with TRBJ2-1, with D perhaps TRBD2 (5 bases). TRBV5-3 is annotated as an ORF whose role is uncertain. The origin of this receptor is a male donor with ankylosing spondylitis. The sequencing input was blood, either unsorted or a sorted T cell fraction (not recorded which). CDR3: CAIGPGLLYNEQFF. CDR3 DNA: TGTGCCATCGGCCCTGGACTGCTCTACAATGAGCAGTTCTTC.